This TCR beta chain was sequenced for a study of blood T cell repertoires in COVID-19. Study-wide background: T cells, B-cell-depleted T cells, or PBMCs provided the cDNA or gDNA that served as material.

Assay: immunoSEQ multiplex PCR; the TCRdb copy retains only in-frame clones and omits some. This table holds fewer than 300,000 clones, roughly 85% found once. Individuals drawn from under 30 US areas were about 18 to 95 years old. Participants reported their clinical history, and cohort assignment relied on those reports. Germline V gene sequence: CDR1 MNHNY, CDR2 SVGAGI (reference sequence). The V end lost 6 bases, the J end lost 11 bases, and 16 bases lay between the germline ends. CDR3 length: 12 amino acids. The receptor was isolated from a woman between 45 and 60 years old who had recovered from COVID-19. Sequenced input: PBMCs or T cells enriched from blood (not recorded which). This chain links TRBV6-6 with TRBJ1-1, with D hard to call. The DNA of the CDR3 is TGTGCCAGCAGACGGGAGAACCGCGCGGCTTTCTTT. This gives the protein CASRRENRAAFF.